These T cell receptor beta chains were read from a single sample in a study of radiotherapy plus CTLA-4 blockade in lung cancer. Generated by immunoSEQ multiplex PCR, the TCRdb table keeps only in-frame clones and is missing some. The table has some 90,000 clones, roughly 87% seen once. The sample was peripheral blood, taken from a patient treated with radiotherapy plus ipilimumab. Every receptor here comes from a human donor with non-small cell lung cancer who had stable disease on radiotherapy plus ipilimumab. CDR3s include the opening cysteine and the closing phenylalanine or tryptophan. D genes are given only for firm matches. Some rows have no size entry. The others give once, few or many, or a class for an expanded clone.

>.|.|TRBJ1-5|TRBV7-2
CASSPGRQSNQPQHF
TGTGCCAGCAGTCCGGGACGTCAAAGCAATCAGCCCCAGCATTTT
>TRBD1|.|TRBJ1-4|TRBV16
CASSPPTGVVNEKLFF
TGTGCCAGCAGCCCCCCGACAGGGGTGGTTAATGAAAAACTGTTTTTT
>.|.|TRBJ2-1|TRBV1
CTSRYDRQREDGDEQFF
TGCACCAGCAGGTACGACCGTCAGCGGGAGGATGGCGATGAGCAGTTCTTC
>TRBD1|.|TRBJ1-2|TRBV2
CATMDRVHGYTF
TGTGCCACCATGGACAGGGTTCATGGCTACACCTTC
>.|.|TRBJ2-7|TRBV6-1
CASSEYYHPNYEQYF
TGTGCCAGCAGTGAATATTACCACCCGAATTACGAGCAGTACTTC
>.|.|TRBJ2-7|TRBV6-1
CASSPEAGSSYEQYF
TGTGCCAGCAGTCCGGAGGCGGGGAGTTCCTACGAGCAGTACTTC
>.|.|TRBJ1-5|TRBV10-2
CASSVGPNQPQHF
TGCGCCAGCAGTGTTGGGCCGAATCAGCCCCAGCATTTT
>TRBD2|.|TRBJ2-1|TRBV6-6
CASSYSSGGRIEQFF
TGTGCCAGCAGTTACTCGAGCGGGGGACGGATTGAGCAGTTCTTC
>TRBD1|.|TRBJ2-4|TRBV5-6
CASRLGQGTDIQYF
TGTGCCAGCAGACTGGGACAGGGGACGGACATTCAGTACTTC
>.|.|TRBJ1-6|TRBV5-4
CASTPNRGNNSPLHF
TGTGCCAGCACCCCGAATCGGGGGAATAATTCACCCCTCCACTTT
>.|.|TRBJ1-5|TRBV10-2
CASSEGTTSQPQHF
TGCGCCAGCAGTGAGGGGACAACTAGTCAGCCCCAGCATTTT
>.|.|TRBJ2-7|TRBV6-5
CASSYSSGIDEQYF
TGTGCCAGCAGTTACTCGTCAGGGATTGACGAGCAGTACTTC
>.|.|TRBJ2-1|TRBV21-1
CASSNQAGISYNEQFF
TGTGCCAGCAGCAACCAAGCGGGAATCTCCTACAATGAGCAGTTCTTC
>TRBD1|once|TRBJ1-4|TRBV5-1
CASSLARGTNEKLFF
TGCGCCAGCAGCTTGGCCAGGGGGACTAATGAAAAACTGTTTTTT
>.|few|TRBJ1-1|TRBV25-1
CASSDTRGVSRGAFF
TGTGCCAGCAGTGATACCAGGGGAGTTTCTCGGGGAGCTTTCTTT
>.|.|TRBJ1-1|TRBV28
CASIIMNTEAFF
TGTGCCAGCATTATTATGAACACTGAAGCTTTCTTT
>TRBD1|.|TRBJ1-1|TRBV18
CASSPGQGFRITEAFF
TGTGCCAGCTCACCAGGACAGGGATTCAGGATAACTGAAGCTTTCTTT